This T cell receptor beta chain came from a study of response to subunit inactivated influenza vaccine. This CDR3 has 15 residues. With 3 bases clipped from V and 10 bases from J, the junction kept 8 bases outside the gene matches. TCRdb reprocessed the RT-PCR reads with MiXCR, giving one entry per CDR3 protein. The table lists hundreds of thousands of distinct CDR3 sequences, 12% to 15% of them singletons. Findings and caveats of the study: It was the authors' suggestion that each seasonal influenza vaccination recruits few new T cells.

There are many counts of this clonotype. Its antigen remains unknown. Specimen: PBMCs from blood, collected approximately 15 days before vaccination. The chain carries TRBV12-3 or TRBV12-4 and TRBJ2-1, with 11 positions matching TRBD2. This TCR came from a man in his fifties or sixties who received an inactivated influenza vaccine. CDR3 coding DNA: TGTGCCAGCAGTTTCTCTAGCGGGGGGTCCGGGGAGCAGTTCTTC. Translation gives CASSFSSGGSGEQFF.